The 12 T cell receptor beta chains below all came from one sample that was sequenced in a study of T cell responses to AZD1222 COVID-19 vaccine (dated by TCRdb to about 2021). Receptor libraries were prepared by the immunoSEQ multiplex PCR assay. Held by TCRdb, this immuneACCESS table contains in-frame sequences only and omits some clones. Under half of the omission traces to an unresolved V gene where checked; the cause of the rest is unknown. This sample lists approximately 150,000 clones; roughly 92% were detected once. The top ten hold about 4.6% of the sample. Sample time point, as interpreted from the label and publication: about 28 days (+/-7) after the second vaccine dose. The material was peripheral blood, obtained 28 days after the second AZD1222 dose. These receptors all stem from an adult who received the AZD1222 COVID-19 vaccine.

This rearrangement joins TRBV6-1 to TRBJ1-2; D is uncertain. CDR1 and CDR2 (germline): MNHNS, SASEGT. The CDR3 sequence is 14 residues long. V lost 1 base and J lost 7, with 13 bases in between. For the CDR3, the DNA is TGTGCCAGCAGTGAAGACACCGAGTTGGGTGGCTACACCTTC. The encoded protein is CASSEDTELGGYTF.

CDR3 DNA sequence: TGCGCCAGCAGCCAAGACCGGACAGGGGTGAACACTGAAGCTTTCTTT. Its translation: CASSQDRTGVNTEAFF. The chain uses TRBV4-3 and TRBJ1-1; 9 bases are shared with TRBD1. In germline, CDR1 is LGHNA, CDR2 YSLEER. J was trimmed by 0 bases and V by 0 bases; bases with no gene match: 2. This CDR3 comprises 16 residues.

The V and J genes are TRBV6-5 and TRBJ1-1; D is unclear. Germline V gene lookup returns CDR1 MNHEY and CDR2 SVGAGI. With 7 bases removed from V and 1 base from J, the gap between germline ends came to 7 bases. The CDR3 has 12 residues. In nucleotides, the CDR3 is TGTGCCAGCACGGTGTCGAACACTGAAGCTTTCTTT. This codes for CASTVSNTEAFF.

The chain recombines TRBV15 with TRBJ1-5; no firm D call. This CDR3 has 14 residues. V lost 1 base to trimming and J lost 4 bases, with 8 bases between them. Germline V gives CDR1 LNHNV, CDR2 YYDKDF (reference sequence). This CDR3 reads CATSRVPTNQPQHF. The CDR3 nucleotides are TGTGCCACCAGCAGAGTCCCCACTAATCAGCCCCAGCATTTT.

This chain connects TRBV19 to TRBJ1-5; D call uncertain. Germline V gene lookup returns CDR1 LNHDA and CDR2 SQIVND (reference sequence). CDR3 length equals 14 residues. Between the trimmed V and J ends, which lost 7 bases and 0 bases, there was a span of 10 bases. CDR3 amino acids: CASTVGNSNQPQHF. CDR3 nucleotides: TGTGCCAGTACTGTGGGGAATAGCAATCAGCCCCAGCATTTT.

The J gene is TRBJ2-3, the V gene TRBV4-1; no clear D gene. This CDR3 contains 15 residues. Germline CDR1 is MGHRA and CDR2 is YSYEKL. The ends were cut back, 0 bases at V and 0 bases at J, with 7 bases in the middle. CDR3 residues: CASSQDVGSTDTQYF. As DNA, the CDR3 is TGCGCCAGCAGCCAAGATGTTGGCAGCACAGATACGCAGTATTTT.

This sequence joins TRBV19 and TRBJ2-4, with a weak D call TRBD2 (6 bases). Trimming took 3 bases from V and 6 from J, leaving 9 bases between them. This CDR3 comprises 13 residues. The V gene's germline CDR1 is LNHDA and CDR2 SQIVND (reference sequence). The CDR3 DNA is TGTGCCAGTAGTATGGCTAGCGTAAACATTCAGTACTTC. Translating gives CASSMASVNIQYF.

V is TRBV24-1 and J is TRBJ1-2, with no clear D. Between the trimmed V and J ends, which lost 3 bases and 9 bases, there was a span of 10 bases. There are 12 residues in the CDR3. CDR1 is KGHDR and CDR2 is SFDVKD in the germline V gene. Written as DNA, the CDR3 is TGTGCCACCAGTGATACCCCAGACCGCTACACCTTC. Translated, it gives CATSDTPDRYTF.

The chain recombines TRBV5-1 with TRBJ2-7; 7 nucleotides line up with TRBD1. Germline CDR1 reads SGHRS; CDR2 reads YFSETQ. This CDR3 region has 14 residues. With 6 bases clipped from V and 3 bases from J, the junction kept 9 bases outside the gene matches. The CDR3 nucleotides are TGCGCCAGCACCATAGGGGGACAGTTCTACGAGCAGTACTTC. Its protein product is CASTIGGQFYEQYF.

V and J are TRBV11-2 and TRBJ2-1; the match to TRBD2 covers 12 bases. V shed 1 base and J 7 bases; nucleotides not matched to a gene: 8. CDR1 and CDR2 (germline): SGHAT, FQNNGV. This CDR3 is built from 17 residues. The DNA for the CDR3 is TGTGCCAGCAGCTTAGTCCTGACTAGCGGGAGCACTAATGAGCAGTTCTTC. This codes for CASSLVLTSGSTNEQFF. Combining the CDR3 with reference TRBV11-2 and TRBJ2-1 gives the whole variable domain EAGVAQSPRYKIIEKRQSVAFWCNPISGHATLYWYQQILGQGPKLLIQFQNNGVVDDSQLPKDRFSAERLKGVDSTLKIQPAKLEDSAVYLCASSLVLTSGSTNEQFFGPGTRLTVL.

The V and J genes are TRBV5-4 and TRBJ1-1, with 9 positions matching TRBD1. With 4 bases clipped from V and 7 bases from J, the junction kept 2 bases outside the gene matches. The CDR3 is 12 amino acids. Per germline, CDR1 SGHNT and CDR2 YYREEE (reference sequence). The CDR3 region is CASSGQGFEAFF. Here the CDR3 DNA reads TGTGCCAGCAGCGGACAGGGGTTTGAAGCTTTCTTT.

V usage is TRBV7-2 and J usage is TRBJ1-3, with D maybe TRBD1 (6 bases). V lost 3 bases and J 4 bases, leaving 13 bases between the germline ends. Germline CDR1 is SGHTA and CDR2 is FQGNSA. This CDR3 has 15 residues. The CDR3 nucleotides are TGTGCCAGCAGCTTCTCGGGGGCGCGGGGAAACACCATATATTTT. As protein: CASSFSGARGNTIYF.